This is a list of T cell receptor beta chains from one sample in a study of cytomegalovirus exposure and HLA in healthy donors. Only in-frame clones appear in the TCRdb table, and some are missing; sequencing was by immunoSEQ multiplex PCR. This table has more than 95,000 clones, roughly 9% appearing once. Sequencing input: PBMCs. All receptors come from a young man in good health and CMV-seronegative. Both conserved end residues are part of each CDR3. D genes are given only for firm matches. Not all rows give a size; the values are once, few, many and, for expanded clones, a class.

TRBJ1-4,TRBD1,few,TRBV14,TGTGCCAGCAGCCGACGGACAGGGCCTTTGAGTGAAAAACTGTTTTTT,CASSRRTGPLSEKLFF
TRBJ2-5,.,.,TRBV30,TGTGCCTGGAGTGTACAGGGATTCGAGACCCAGTACTTC,CAWSVQGFETQYF
TRBJ1-2,TRBD1,.,TRBV6-6,TGTGCCAGCAGTTACTCGGGACAGGGGGAACTCTATGGCTACCCCTTC,CASSYSGQGELYGYPF
TRBJ1-2,TRBD1,few,TRBV29-1,TGCAGCGCAAGCTCCGGGACAGTAGGCCGCGGCTACACCTTC,CSASSGTVGRGYTF
TRBJ1-6,.,.,TRBV19,TGTGCCAGTAGTAACTCACTGATCAGGGGCTATAATTCACCCCTCCACTTT,CASSNSLIRGYNSPLHF
TRBJ2-5,TRBD1,few,TRBV6-5,TGTGCCAGCAGTGGCGACAGGGGTTTGATGGAGACCCAGTACTTC,CASSGDRGLMETQYF
TRBJ1-5,.,.,TRBV11-3,TGTGCCAGCAGCCAAAGCGGGAATAGCAATCAGCCCCAGCATTTT,CASSQSGNSNQPQHF
TRBJ2-2,.,.,TRBV19,TGTGCCAGTAGCGAACAAAACACCGGGGAGCTGTTTTTT,CASSEQNTGELFF
TRBJ2-3,.,few,TRBV6-1,TGTGCCAGCAGGGGGGCTAGCACAGATACGCAGTATTTT,CASRGASTDTQYF
TRBJ2-2,.,.,TRBV28,TGTGCCAGCAGCCGGACAACCGGGGAGCTGTTTTTT,CASSRTTGELFF
TRBJ1-1,TRBD1,.,TRBV11-2,TGTGCCAGCGTGGACAGGGGACGATCCACTGAAGCTTTCTTT,CASVDRGRSTEAFF
TRBJ2-7,.,few,TRBV4-2,TGTGCCAGCAGCCAAGAATCCGGGAGTCCCTACGAGCAGTACTTC,CASSQESGSPYEQYF
TRBJ2-7,TRBD1,.,TRBV6-6,TGTGCCAGCAGCCCCACAGGGGATGGCGAGCAGTACTTC,CASSPTGDGEQYF
TRBJ2-2,.,few,TRBV27,TGTGCCAGCAGTTTATTTCCAGGGACGAACACCGGGGAGCTGTTTTTT,CASSLFPGTNTGELFF
TRBJ2-1,TRBD1,.,TRBV7-9,TGTGCCAGCAGCTTGGGACAGGGGTCTACGGGGGCCAATGAGCAGTTCTTC,CASSLGQGSTGANEQFF
TRBJ2-7,TRBD1,.,TRBV18,TGTGCCAGCTCACCAGGACAGGGTATACCCTACGAGCAGTACTTC,CASSPGQGIPYEQYF
TRBJ1-4,.,.,TRBV6-5,TGTGCCACGCGAGAATACAGGGAATCTAATGAAAAACTGTTTTTT,CATREYRESNEKLFF
TRBJ1-2,.,few,TRBV29-1,TGCAGCGTTGGGGAGCCCCCGGCGTCCGGCTACACCTTC,CSVGEPPASGYTF
TRBJ1-5,TRBD1,few,TRBV27,TGTGCCAGCAGTTTATCACAGGGGGCCCGGCAGCCCCAGCATTTT,CASSLSQGARQPQHF
TRBJ2-7,.,.,TRBV6-5,TGTGCCAGCAGTTACTCTATCGGGGAAAAAGGGCACGAGCAGTACTTC,CASSYSIGEKGHEQYF
TRBJ1-4,TRBD1,.,TRBV11-2,TGTGCCAGCAGCCGGACAGGGGTCGGTGAAAAACTGTTTTTT,CASSRTGVGEKLFF
TRBJ1-2,TRBD1,.,TRBV9,TGTGCCAGCAGCGTAGGAGGGGGCCGTGGCTACACCTTC,CASSVGGGRGYTF
TRBJ2-7,.,.,TRBV5-1,TGCGCCAGCAGCTTGGTAGGGGACGAGCAGTACTTC,CASSLVGDEQYF
TRBJ1-1,.,few,TRBV2,TGTGCCAGCAGCCCTAGACAGGAAGCTTTCTTT,CASSPRQEAFF
TRBJ2-5,.,few,TRBV6-5,TGTGCCAGCAGTTACTCGGTGGTACGGGAGACCCAGTACTTC,CASSYSVVRETQYF
TRBJ1-1,.,few,TRBV5-1,TGCGCCAGCAGCTTGGGGGGGCACACGGGCTTCCGAGTTGAAGCTTTCTTT,CASSLGGHTGFRVEAFF
TRBJ1-1,.,few,TRBV28,TGTGCCAGCAGTTTATTCAGAGAAGCTTTCTTT,CASSLFREAFF
TRBJ2-7,.,few,TRBV7-2,TGTGCCAGCAGCCCGGGGAGGAGCTCCTACGAGCAGTACTTC,CASSPGRSSYEQYF
TRBJ2-1,TRBD2,few,TRBV2,TGTGCCAGCAGTGCCAAAAGGACTAGCGGTGACAATGAGCAGTTCTTC,CASSAKRTSGDNEQFF
TRBJ1-4,.,.,TRBV29-1,TGCAGCGTGCGCGATTTGGCGGGAGGAGATGAAAAACTGTTTTTT,CSVRDLAGGDEKLFF
TRBJ1-1,.,few,TRBV2,TGTGCCAGCAGGAAGGGGTCAGAGAGGACTGAAGCTTTCTTT,CASRKGSERTEAFF
TRBJ2-7,TRBD1,.,TRBV19,TGTGCCAGTAGTAGCACAGGGGGCGAGCAGTACTTC,CASSSTGGEQYF
TRBJ2-3,.,few,TRBV4-1,TGCGCCAGCAGCCAAGGGTTAGTTGGTACCACAGATACGCAGTATTTT,CASSQGLVGTTDTQYF
TRBJ1-6,.,.,TRBV2,TGTGCCAGCGGGAGCGGGATTTATAATTCACCCCTCCACTTT,CASGSGIYNSPLHF
TRBJ1-1,.,few,TRBV5-6,TGTGCCAGCAGCTACGGAACAGTCAGCACTGAAGCTTTCTTT,CASSYGTVSTEAFF
TRBJ2-1,.,.,TRBV5-1,TGCGCCAGCAGCCCCGGGGCCTACAATGAGCAGTTCTTC,CASSPGAYNEQFF
TRBJ1-4,TRBD1,.,TRBV2,TGTGCCAGCAGTGCCCAACAGGGGCTTGAAAAACTGTTTTTT,CASSAQQGLEKLFF
TRBJ2-1,.,few,TRBV4-1,TGCGCCAGCAGCCAAGATCACCTCACCGGGGGCTCCTACAATGAGCAGTTCTTC,CASSQDHLTGGSYNEQFF
TRBJ2-7,.,few,TRBV5-1,TGCGCCAGCAGCTTGGCTCAGGGCTACGAGCAGTACTTC,CASSLAQGYEQYF
TRBJ2-3,TRBD1,.,TRBV18,TGTGCCAGCTCACCGAGACAGGGGGTAGATACGCAGTATTTT,CASSPRQGVDTQYF
TRBJ2-7,TRBD1,few,TRBV6-5,TGTGCCAGCAGCCCCAGGACAGGGGCTCTCGAGCAGTACTTC,CASSPRTGALEQYF
TRBJ1-1,.,.,TRBV7-8,TGTGCCAGCAGCCCCGACGAGACTCTGGAAGCTTTCTTT,CASSPDETLEAFF
TRBJ1-2,TRBD1,.,TRBV7-2,TGTGCCAGCAGCTTAGGCAGGGGGACGTATGGCTACACCTTC,CASSLGRGTYGYTF
TRBJ2-5,TRBD2,.,TRBV28,TGTGCCAGCATCGAGACTAGCGGGAGTAAGACCCAGTACTTC,CASIETSGSKTQYF